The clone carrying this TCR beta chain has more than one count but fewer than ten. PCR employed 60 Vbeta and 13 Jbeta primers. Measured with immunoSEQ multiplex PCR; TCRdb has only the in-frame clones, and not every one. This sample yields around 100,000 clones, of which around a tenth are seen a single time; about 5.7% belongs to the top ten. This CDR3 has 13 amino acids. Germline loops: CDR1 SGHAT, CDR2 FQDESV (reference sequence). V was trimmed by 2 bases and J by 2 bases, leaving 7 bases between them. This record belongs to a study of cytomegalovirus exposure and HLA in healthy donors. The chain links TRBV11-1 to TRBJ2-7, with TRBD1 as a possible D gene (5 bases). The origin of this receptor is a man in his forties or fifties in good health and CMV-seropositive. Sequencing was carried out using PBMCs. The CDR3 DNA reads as TGTGCCAGCAGCTTAAGGGGAACCTACGAGCAGTACTTC. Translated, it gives CASSLRGTYEQYF. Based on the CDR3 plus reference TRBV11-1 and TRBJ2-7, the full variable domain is EAEVAQSPRYKITEKSQAVAFWCDPISGHATLYWYRQILGQGPELLVQFQDESVVDDSQLPKDRFSAERLKGVDSTLKIQPAELGDSAMYLCASSLRGTYEQYFGPGTRLTVT.